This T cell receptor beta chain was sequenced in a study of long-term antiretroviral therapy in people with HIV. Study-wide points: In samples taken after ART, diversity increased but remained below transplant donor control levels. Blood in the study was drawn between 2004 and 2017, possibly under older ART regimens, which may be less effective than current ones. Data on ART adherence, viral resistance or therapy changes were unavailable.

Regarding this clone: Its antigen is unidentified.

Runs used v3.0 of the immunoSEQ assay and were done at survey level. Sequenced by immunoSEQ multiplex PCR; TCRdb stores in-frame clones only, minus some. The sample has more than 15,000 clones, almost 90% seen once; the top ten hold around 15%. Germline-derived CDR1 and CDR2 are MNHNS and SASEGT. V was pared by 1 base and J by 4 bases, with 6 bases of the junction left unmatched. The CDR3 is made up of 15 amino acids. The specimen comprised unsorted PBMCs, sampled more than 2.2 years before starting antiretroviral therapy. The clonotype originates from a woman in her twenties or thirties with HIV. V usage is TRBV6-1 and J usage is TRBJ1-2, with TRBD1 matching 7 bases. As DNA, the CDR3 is TGTGCCAGCAGTGAAGGGGCAGGGGGTATCTATGGCTACACCTTC. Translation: CASSEGAGGIYGYTF.